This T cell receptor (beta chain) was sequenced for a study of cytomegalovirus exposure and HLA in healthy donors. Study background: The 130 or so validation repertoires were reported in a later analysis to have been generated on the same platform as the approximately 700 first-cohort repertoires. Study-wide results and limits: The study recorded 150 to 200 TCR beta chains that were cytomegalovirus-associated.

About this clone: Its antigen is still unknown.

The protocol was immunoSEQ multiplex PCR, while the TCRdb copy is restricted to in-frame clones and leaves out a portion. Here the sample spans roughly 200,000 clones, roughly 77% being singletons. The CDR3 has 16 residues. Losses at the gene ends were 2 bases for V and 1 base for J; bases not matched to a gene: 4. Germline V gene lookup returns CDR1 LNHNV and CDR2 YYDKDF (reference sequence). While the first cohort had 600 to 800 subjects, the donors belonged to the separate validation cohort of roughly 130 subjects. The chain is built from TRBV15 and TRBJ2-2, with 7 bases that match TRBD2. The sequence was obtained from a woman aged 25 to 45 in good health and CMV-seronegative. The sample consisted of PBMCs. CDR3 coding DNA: TGTGCCACCAGCAGATGGGAGGGAAGGAACACCGGGGAGCTGTTTTTT. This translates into CATSRWEGRNTGELFF.